This T cell receptor (beta chain) was captured by sequencing in a study of T cells in Graves' hyperthyroidism and ophthalmopathy. Study as a whole: Specimen type is peripheral blood, collected at initial diagnosis prior to any treatment.

Amplification of TCR beta CDR3 regions used RNA as the template. The primer set for the first-round RT-PCR of the TCR CDR3 was HTBI. Using its own MiXCR run on the multiplex PCR reads, TCRdb lists one record per CDR3 protein. Of 450,000 to 650,000 distinct CDR3 sequences in the sample, more than 15% were seen once. There are many counts of this clonotype. Antigen unknown. This CDR3 contains 12 residues. The germline gives CDR1 SQVTM, CDR2 ANQGSEA. The ends were cut back, 4 bases at V and 7 bases at J, with 11 bases in the middle. Fresh peripheral blood, around 10 ml of it, supplied the PBMCs. General study points: Model output signaled ophthalmopathy a median approximately 6.2 months ahead of onset. A model using 13 V-J features told ophthalmopathy apart from stable hyperthyroidism.

Sequencing used blood. This sequence originates from a young woman with Graves' ophthalmopathy. This chain links TRBV29-1 with TRBJ2-1; the D is unclear. The chain's CDR3 is CSVVSPGNEQFF. CDR3 nucleotide sequence: TGCAGCGTTGTTTCCCCCGGGAATGAGCAGTTCTTC.